This T cell receptor beta chain was identified during a study of CD8 T cells in Susac syndrome. Reverse transcription of 0.5 to 1 ug RNA used random hexamers. Each CDR3 protein is one row after TCRdb ran MiXCR on the immunoSEQ multiplex PCR reads. The sample shows 300,000 to 350,000 distinct CDR3 sequences, about 92% of them seen only once. The V gene's germline CDR1 is SGHTA and CDR2 FQGTGA. Trimming took 5 bases from V and 4 from J, leaving 12 bases between them. The CDR3 is 15 residues long. This chain joins TRBV7-3 and TRBJ2-6; D is perhaps TRBD2 (6 bases). The clonotype comes from a human donor with multiple sclerosis. The material sequenced was CD4+ T cells from PBMCs. Here the CDR3 reads CASSLGGGGANVLTF. CDR3 nucleotide sequence: TGTGCCAGCAGCCTGGGGGGTGGCGGGGCCAACGTCCTGACTTTC.